The source of this T cell receptor (beta chain) is a study of T-cell reconstitution after alpha-beta-depleted transplantation in children. Overall study findings and caveats: It was surviving recipient T cells and thymic progenitors that gave some patients high TCRbeta diversity at day 60. Reportedly, roughly two months post-transplant, alpha-beta T cells arose from several hundred expanded graft clones. Counts and diversity of T cells one year after transplant came mostly from newly produced T cells.

This clonotype was detected ten times or more. Its specificity is not known. It was with unique molecular identifiers that the TCRbeta library was prepared. From the PCR reads, TCRdb called clonotypes with MiXCR, one entry per CDR3 protein. The table has 400,000 to 550,000 distinct CDR3 sequences, roughly a tenth seen once. CDR1 and CDR2 from the germline V gene are SGHDN and FVKESK. The CDR3 runs to 15 residues. Between the trimmed V and J ends, which lost 1 base and 5 bases, there was a span of 14 bases. The chain links TRBV14 to TRBJ2-5, with D uncertain. The sequencing here drew on PBMCs, taken before TCRalphabeta/CD19-depleted stem cell transplant. This sequence originates from a child aged 2 to 10 with inherited bone marrow failure, due to receive a stem cell transplant. CDR3 sequence: CASSQGVLTGETQYF. The CDR3 nucleotides read TGTGCCAGCAGCCAAGGGGTTCTGACTGGGGAGACCCAGTACTTC.